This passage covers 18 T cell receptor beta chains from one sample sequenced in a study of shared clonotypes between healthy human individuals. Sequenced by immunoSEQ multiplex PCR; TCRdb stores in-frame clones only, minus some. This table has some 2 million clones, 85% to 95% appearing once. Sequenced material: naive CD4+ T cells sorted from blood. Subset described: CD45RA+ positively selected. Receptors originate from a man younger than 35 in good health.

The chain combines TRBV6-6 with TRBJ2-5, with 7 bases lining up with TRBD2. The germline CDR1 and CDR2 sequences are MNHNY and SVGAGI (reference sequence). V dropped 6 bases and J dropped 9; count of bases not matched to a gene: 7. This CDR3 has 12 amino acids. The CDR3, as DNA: TGTGCCAGCAGAGAGGACGCGGGGGCCCAGTACTTC. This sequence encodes CASREDAGAQYF.

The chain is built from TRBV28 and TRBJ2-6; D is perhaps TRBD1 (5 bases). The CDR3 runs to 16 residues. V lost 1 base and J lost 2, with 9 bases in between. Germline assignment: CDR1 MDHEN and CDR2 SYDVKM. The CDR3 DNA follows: TGTGCCAGCAGTTTATCCCCCAGGGCTGGGGCCAACGTCCTGACTTTC. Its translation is CASSLSPRAGANVLTF. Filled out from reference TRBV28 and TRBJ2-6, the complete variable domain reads DVKVTQSSRYLVKRTGEKVFLECVQDMDHENMFWYRQDPGLGLRLIYFSYDVKMKEKGDIPEGYSVSREKKERFSLILESASTNQTSMYLCASSLSPRAGANVLTFGAGSRLTVL.

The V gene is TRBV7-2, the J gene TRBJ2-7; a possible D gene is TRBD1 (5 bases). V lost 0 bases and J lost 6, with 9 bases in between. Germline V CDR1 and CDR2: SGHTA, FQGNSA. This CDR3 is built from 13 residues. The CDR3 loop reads CASSLAQGGEQYF. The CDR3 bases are TGTGCCAGCAGCTTAGCCCAGGGTGGCGAGCAGTACTTC. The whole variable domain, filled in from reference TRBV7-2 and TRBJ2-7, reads GAGVSQSPSNKVTEKGKDVELRCDPISGHTALYWYRQSLGQGLEFLIYFQGNSAPDKSGLPSDRFSAERTGGSVSTLTIQRTQQEDSAVYLCASSLAQGGEQYFGPGTRLTVT.

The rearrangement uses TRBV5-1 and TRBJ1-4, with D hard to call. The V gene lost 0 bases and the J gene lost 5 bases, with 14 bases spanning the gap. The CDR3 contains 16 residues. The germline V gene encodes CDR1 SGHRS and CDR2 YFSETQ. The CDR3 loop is CASSLAGSGVNEKLFF. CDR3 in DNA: TGCGCCAGCAGCTTGGCCGGATCCGGTGTGAATGAAAAACTGTTTTTT.

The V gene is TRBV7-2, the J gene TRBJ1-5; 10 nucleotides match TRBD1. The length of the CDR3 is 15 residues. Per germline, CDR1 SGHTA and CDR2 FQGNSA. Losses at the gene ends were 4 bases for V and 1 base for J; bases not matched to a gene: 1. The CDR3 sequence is CASSSDRGSNQPQHF. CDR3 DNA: TGTGCCAGCAGCTCGGACAGGGGGAGCAATCAGCCCCAGCATTTT.

CDR3 sequence (DNA): TGTGCCAGCAGCTTAGTAGGTTTCCTAGCGGGGGAAGAGACCCAGTACTTC. Translation gives CASSLVGFLAGEETQYF. The genes are TRBV7-2 and TRBJ2-5; 10 nucleotides align to TRBD2. The CDR3 is 17 amino acids. Germline V gives CDR1 SGHTA, CDR2 FQGNSA. V shed 1 base and J 3 bases; nucleotides not matched to a gene: 8.

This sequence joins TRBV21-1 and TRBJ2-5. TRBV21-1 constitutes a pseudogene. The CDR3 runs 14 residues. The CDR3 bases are TGTGCCAGCCCCAAAGCCCCACGCAAGGAGACCCAGTACTTC. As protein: CASPKAPRKETQYF.

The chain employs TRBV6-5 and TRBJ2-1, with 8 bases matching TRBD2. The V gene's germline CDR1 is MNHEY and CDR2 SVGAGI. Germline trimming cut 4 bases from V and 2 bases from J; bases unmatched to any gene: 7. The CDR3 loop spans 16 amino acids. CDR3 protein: CASSSGAGATYNEQFF. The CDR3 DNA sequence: TGTGCCAGCAGTTCGGGAGCGGGAGCAACCTACAATGAGCAGTTCTTC.

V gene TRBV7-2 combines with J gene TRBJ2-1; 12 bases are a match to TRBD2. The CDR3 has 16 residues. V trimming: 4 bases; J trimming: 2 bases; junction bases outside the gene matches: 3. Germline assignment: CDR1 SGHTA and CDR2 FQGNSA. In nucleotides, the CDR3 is TGTGCCAGCAGCTCCTCTAGCGGGAGGGCCTACAATGAGCAGTTCTTC. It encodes CASSSSSGRAYNEQFF.

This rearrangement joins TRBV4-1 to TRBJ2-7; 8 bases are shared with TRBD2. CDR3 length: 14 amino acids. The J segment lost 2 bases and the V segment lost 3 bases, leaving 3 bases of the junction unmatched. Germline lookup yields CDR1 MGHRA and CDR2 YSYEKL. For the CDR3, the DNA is TGCGCCAGCAGCCAGCCGGGACTAGCCTACGAGCAGTACTTC. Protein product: CASSQPGLAYEQYF.

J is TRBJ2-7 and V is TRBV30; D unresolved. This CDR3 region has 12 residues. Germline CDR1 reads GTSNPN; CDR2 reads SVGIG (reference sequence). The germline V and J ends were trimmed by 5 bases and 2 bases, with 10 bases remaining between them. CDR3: CAWGPTAYEQYF. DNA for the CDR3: TGTGCCTGGGGACCAACCGCCTACGAGCAGTACTTC.

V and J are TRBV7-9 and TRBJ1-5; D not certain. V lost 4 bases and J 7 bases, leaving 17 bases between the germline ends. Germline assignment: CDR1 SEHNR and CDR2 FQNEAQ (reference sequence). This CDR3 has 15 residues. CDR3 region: CASSSDEGFLQPQHF. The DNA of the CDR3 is TGTGCCAGCAGCTCGGATGAGGGTTTCCTACAGCCCCAGCATTTT.

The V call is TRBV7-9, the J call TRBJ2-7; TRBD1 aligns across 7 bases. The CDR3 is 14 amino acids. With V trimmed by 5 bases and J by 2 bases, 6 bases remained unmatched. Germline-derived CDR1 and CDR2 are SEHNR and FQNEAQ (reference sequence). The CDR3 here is CASSRPGTAYEQYF. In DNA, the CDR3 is TGTGCCAGCAGCCGCCCCGGGACAGCCTACGAGCAGTACTTC.

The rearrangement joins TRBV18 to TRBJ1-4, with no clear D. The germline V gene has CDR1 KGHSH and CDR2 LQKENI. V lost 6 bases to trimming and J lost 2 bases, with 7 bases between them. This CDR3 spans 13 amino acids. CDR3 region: CASSYATNEKLFF. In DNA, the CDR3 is TGTGCCAGCTCCTATGCCACTAATGAAAAACTGTTTTTT. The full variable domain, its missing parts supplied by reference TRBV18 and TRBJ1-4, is NAGVMQNPRHLVRRRGQEARLRCSPMKGHSHVYWYRQLPEEGLKFMVYLQKENIIDESGMPKERFSAEFPKEGPSILRIQQVVRGDSAAYFCASSYATNEKLFFGSGTQLSVL.

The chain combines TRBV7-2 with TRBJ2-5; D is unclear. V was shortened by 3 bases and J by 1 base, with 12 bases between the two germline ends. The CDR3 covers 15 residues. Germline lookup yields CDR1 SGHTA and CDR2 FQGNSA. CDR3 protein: CASSLMLRPQETQYF. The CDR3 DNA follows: TGTGCCAGCAGCTTGATGCTCAGGCCCCAAGAGACCCAGTACTTC.

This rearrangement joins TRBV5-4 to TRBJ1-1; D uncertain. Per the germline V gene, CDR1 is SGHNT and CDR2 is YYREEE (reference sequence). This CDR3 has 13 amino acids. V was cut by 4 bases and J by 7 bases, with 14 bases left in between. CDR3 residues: CASSLDRNLEAFF. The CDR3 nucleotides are TGTGCCAGCAGCCTGGACCGGAACCTTGAAGCTTTCTTT.

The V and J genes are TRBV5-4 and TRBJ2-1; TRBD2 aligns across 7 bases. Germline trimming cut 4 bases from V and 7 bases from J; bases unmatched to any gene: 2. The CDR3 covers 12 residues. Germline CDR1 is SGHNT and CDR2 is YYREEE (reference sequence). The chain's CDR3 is CASSAGVNEQFF. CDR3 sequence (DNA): TGTGCCAGCAGCGCGGGGGTGAATGAGCAGTTCTTC.

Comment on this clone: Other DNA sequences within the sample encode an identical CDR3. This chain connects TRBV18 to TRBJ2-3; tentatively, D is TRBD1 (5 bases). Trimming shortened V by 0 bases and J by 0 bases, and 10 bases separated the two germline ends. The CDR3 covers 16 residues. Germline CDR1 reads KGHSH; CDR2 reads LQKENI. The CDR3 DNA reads TGTGCCAGCTCACCACCGGGGCTTGCTAGCACAGATACGCAGTATTTT. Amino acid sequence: CASSPPGLASTDTQYF.